This T cell receptor beta chain was captured by sequencing in a study of T-cell memory formation after mild COVID-19. Study as a whole: Largely donor-specific sequence clusters came from a couple of donors. Regarding the study as a whole: For contracting clones, CD4+ ones sat mainly in CM and EM, CD8+ in EMRA.

Using constant-segment primers, 5'RACE produced TCR alpha and TCR beta cDNA libraries carrying sample barcodes and UMIs. Each CDR3 protein gets one entry after TCRdb re-called the 5' RACE reads with MiXCR. This sample has 300,000 to 350,000 distinct CDR3 sequences, with less than 20% found just once. This clonotype came up a few times. Its cognate antigen is unknown. V dropped 4 bases and J dropped 4; count of bases not matched to a gene: 6. From germline, CDR1 is MGHRA and CDR2 YSYEKL. The CDR3 has 16 residues. Sequenced input: PBMCs or a T cell subset sorted from them (not recorded which). This clonotype originated in a man aged 18 to 35 who had mild COVID-19 (a few samples of this study predate the infection). Cell type and time point are not known. The chain recombines TRBV4-1 with TRBJ2-7; 14 bases are shared with TRBD2. CDR3 amino acids: CASSPTSGGASYEQYF. The CDR3 DNA follows: TGCGCCAGCAGCCCGACTAGCGGGGGGGCCTCATACGAGCAGTACTTC.